Below, 17 T cell receptor beta chains from the same sample are listed, as sequenced in a study of PD-L1 blockade in urothelial cancer. Profiled with immunoSEQ multiplex PCR; TCRdb holds only in-frame clones, not every one. This table holds approximately 51,000 clones, around 86% found once. The sequencing used PBMCs, collected around atezolizumab (anti-PD-L1) treatment. The receptor source for this set is a man in his sixties with urothelial cancer.

This clone was seen more than once but under ten times. V gene TRBV7-2 combines with J gene TRBJ2-7; D not certain. Germline V gene sequence: CDR1 SGHTA, CDR2 FQGNSA. CDR3 length: 11 residues. Trimming took off 4 bases at V and 4 bases at J, with 5 bases between the two ends. The DNA for the CDR3 is TGTGCCAGCAGCTCCGCGTACGAGCAGTACTTC. This gives the protein CASSSAYEQYF.

The rearrangement links TRBV2 to TRBJ2-3; 14 nucleotides agree with TRBD2. The CDR3 is 15 amino acids. V lost 5 bases to trimming and J lost 6 bases; unmatched junction nucleotides: 4. Germline-derived CDR1 and CDR2 are SNHLY and FYNNEI. The chain's CDR3 is CASSLRTSGRDTQYF. CDR3 DNA sequence: TGTGCCAGCAGTTTACGGACTAGCGGGAGGGATACGCAGTATTTT.

The rearrangement joins TRBV19 to TRBJ1-2; D possibly corresponds to TRBD1 (6 bases). Trimming removed 6 bases at V and 3 bases at J, with 14 bases between. The V gene's germline CDR1 is LNHDA and CDR2 SQIVND (reference sequence). The CDR3 extends over 14 amino acids. The CDR3 DNA sequence: TGTGCCAGTAGACATAGTCGGACAGACTATGGCTACACCTTC. Its protein product is CASRHSRTDYGYTF.

In nucleotides, the CDR3 is TGTGCCAGCAGCTTGCTTTCAGGGGGCTCGGGAAACACCATATATTTT. Amino acid sequence: CASSLLSGGSGNTIYF. The genes are TRBV5-6 and TRBJ1-3, with 8 bases lining up with TRBD1. The trim removed 1 base at V and 4 bases at J, leaving 7 bases unmatched. Per germline, CDR1 SGHDT and CDR2 YYEEEE. This CDR3 comprises 16 residues.

J is TRBJ2-1 and V is TRBV7-2, with 7 bases fitting TRBD2. The ends lost 5 bases at V and 0 bases at J; junction bases unmatched: 4. Germline V gene lookup returns CDR1 SGHTA and CDR2 FQGNSA. CDR3 size: 15 residues. CDR3 coding DNA: TGTGCCAGCAGCGGGACTACCGGCTCCTACAATGAGCAGTTCTTC. This gives the protein CASSGTTGSYNEQFF.

The genes are TRBV7-2 and TRBJ2-7; tentatively, D is TRBD1 (6 bases). The CDR3 is 15 amino acids. V was trimmed by 7 bases and J by 1 base, leaving 17 bases between them. Germline lookup yields CDR1 SGHTA and CDR2 FQGNSA. CDR3 loop: CASTTTTGPSYEQYF. The CDR3 DNA reads TGTGCCAGCACGACCACGACAGGTCCTTCCTACGAGCAGTACTTC.

A few counts support this clone. This chain joins TRBV19 and TRBJ2-2, with D uncertain. The CDR3 length is 12 residues. CDR1 is LNHDA, CDR2 SQIVND, per germline (reference sequence). Trimming pared 5 bases from V and 5 bases from J, leaving 6 bases between. CDR3 in DNA: TGTGCCAGTAGTTTTATAACCGGGGAGCTGTTTTTT. Amino acid sequence: CASSFITGELFF.

In this sample, this clone turned up a few times. The chain couples TRBV30 to TRBJ1-2, with D hard to call. Germline V CDR1 and CDR2: GTSNPN, SVGIG (reference sequence). This CDR3 is built from 14 residues. V lost 0 bases and J lost 4, with 12 bases in between. The CDR3 loop is CAWSVAGRGYGYTF. CDR3 bases: TGTGCCTGGAGTGTAGCAGGACGGGGCTATGGCTACACCTTC. Looking up the rest from reference TRBV30 and TRBJ1-2 gives the full variable domain: SQTIHQWPATLVQPVGSPLSLECTVEGTSNPNLYWYRQAAGRGLQLLFYSVGIGQISSEVPQNLSASRPQDRQFILSSKKLLLSDSGFYLCAWSVAGRGYGYTFGSGTRLTVV.

The rearrangement joins TRBV6-1 to TRBJ2-3; a possible D gene is TRBD2 (5 bases). The CDR3 has 15 residues. Germline CDR1 MNHNS, CDR2 SASEGT. V was clipped by 4 bases and J by 1 base, with 12 bases between them. CDR3 residues: CASSGRERGTDTQYF. DNA for the CDR3: TGTGCCAGCAGTGGTAGGGAGAGGGGCACAGATACGCAGTATTTT.

Regarding this clone: Different DNA sequences within this sample yield the same CDR3. J is TRBJ1-5 and V is TRBV30, with 7 bases fitting TRBD1. Trimming took 0 bases from V and 6 from J; bases not matched to a gene: 11. The CDR3 has 16 amino acids. Germline V gene sequence: CDR1 GTSNPN, CDR2 SVGIG (reference sequence). As DNA, the CDR3 is TGTGCCTGGAGTGTCGAGGGGGCAGGGTCGGGTCAGCCCCAGCATTTT. This codes for CAWSVEGAGSGQPQHF.

This clone came up a few times. CDR3 sequence: CASSPRTGGETQYF. The CDR3 DNA is TGTGCCAGCAGTCCTAGGACAGGCGGAGAGACCCAGTACTTC. V gene TRBV2 combines with J gene TRBJ2-5; TRBD1 matches 7 bases. The CDR3 covers 14 residues. Unmatched junction bases numbered 7, after V lost 5 bases and J lost 4 bases. Germline-derived CDR1 and CDR2 are SNHLY and FYNNEI.

The chain couples TRBV28 to TRBJ2-7; 8 nucleotides align to TRBD1. The germline V gene has CDR1 MDHEN and CDR2 SYDVKM. V lost 4 bases, J lost 0 bases, and 5 bases stayed unmatched. This CDR3 has 15 amino acids. CDR3 amino acids: CASSSAGTGSYEQYF. Here the CDR3 DNA reads TGTGCCAGCAGTTCCGCCGGGACAGGCTCCTACGAGCAGTACTTC.

The chain joins TRBV7-9 to TRBJ2-7, with a weak D call TRBD1 (5 bases). Germline CDR1 is SEHNR and CDR2 is FQNEAQ (reference sequence). CDR3 length equals 12 residues. V was trimmed by 5 bases and J by 8 bases, leaving 13 bases between them. CDR3 sequence (DNA): TGTGCCAGCAGCCTCAACAGGCTTCAGCAGTACTTC. Protein product: CASSLNRLQQYF.

This rearrangement joins TRBV5-1 to TRBJ2-3, with D perhaps TRBD1 (5 bases). Germline CDR1 and CDR2: SGHRS and YFSETQ. This CDR3 comprises 16 residues. The V and J ends lost 4 bases and 0 bases respectively, with 15 bases between them. The CDR3 reads CASSVVRQTSTDTQYF. The CDR3 nucleotides are TGCGCCAGCAGCGTAGTCAGACAGACTAGCACAGATACGCAGTATTTT.

The CDR3 sequence: CACAGQQTEAFF. DNA of the CDR3: TGTGCCTGTGCAGGGCAGCAAACTGAAGCTTTCTTT. This chain links TRBV30 with TRBJ1-1, with D perhaps matching TRBD1 (5 bases). Germline values: CDR1 GTSNPN, CDR2 SVGIG (reference sequence). The CDR3 runs to 12 residues. V was shortened by 6 bases and J by 5 bases, with 13 bases between the two germline ends.

This clone was detected a few times. The chain combines TRBV5-1 with TRBJ1-2; D uncertain. The CDR3 contains 14 residues. Germline loops: CDR1 SGHRS, CDR2 YFSETQ. The V end was cut by 1 base, the J end by 7 bases, with 14 bases between. The CDR3 is CASSLPDNTIGYTF. CDR3 in DNA: TGCGCCAGCAGCTTGCCAGACAACACCATTGGCTACACCTTC.

The chain uses TRBV11-3 and TRBJ2-3; 8 bases agree with TRBD2. The germline V gene encodes CDR1 SGHNT and CDR2 YENEEA. Losses at the gene ends were 4 bases for V and 7 bases for J; bases not matched to a gene: 4. CDR3 length: 13 residues. Written as DNA, the CDR3 is TGTGCCAGCAGCTCCCAGCGGGGGAATACGCAGTATTTT. Translation: CASSSQRGNTQYF.